This TCR beta chain is from a study of cytomegalovirus exposure and HLA in healthy donors. For the study at large: The use of the same platform for the 100 to 150 validation repertoires and the roughly 670 first-cohort repertoires was reported by a later analysis. The study, taken as a whole, reports: High specificity and sensitivity for cytomegalovirus status were reported for the classifier.

In the case of this clone: Its specificity is unknown.

The V end was cut by 5 bases, the J end by 4 bases, with 6 bases between. Germline loops: CDR1 MNHEY, CDR2 SMNVEV (reference sequence). The CDR3 is 12 residues long. The assay was immunoSEQ multiplex PCR, and TCRdb's table has in-frame clones only and misses some. This table has some 76,000 clones, 94% appearing once. This sequence joins TRBV27 and TRBJ1-5; no clear D gene. Sequencing was performed on PBMCs. This clonotype was obtained from a woman aged 18-29 years in good health and CMV-seropositive. The CDR3 here is CASSPLNQPQHF. The CDR3 coding sequence is TGTGCCAGCAGTCCCTTGAATCAGCCCCAGCATTTT.